The clone carrying this T cell receptor beta chain rates as medium-sized. This record comes from a study of tumor-infiltrating lymphocytes in oesophageal squamous cell carcinoma. Germline loops: CDR1 SGHTA, CDR2 FQGTGA. Between the trimmed V and J ends, which lost 4 bases and 5 bases, there was a span of 15 bases. This CDR3 has 15 residues. TCRdb reanalysed the PCR reads using MiXCR and keeps one entry per CDR3 protein. The repertoire holds just under 20,000 distinct CDR3 sequences, around 40% seen once, with approximately 19% in the top ten. This receptor was taken from a male donor with esophageal squamous cell carcinoma. Sequencing was done on a sample of esophageal tumor tissue. This sequence joins TRBV7-3 and TRBJ1-5; possibly TRBD1 for D (5 bases). DNA of the CDR3: TGTGCCAGCAGCTCAAGACAGTTGGAGGATCAGCCCCAGCATTTT. Its translation: CASSSRQLEDQPQHF.